This TCR beta chain emerged from a study of blood T cells in healthy people across ages. The use of a sample-barcoded 5' primer and a J-beta primer mix characterized a second PCR of roughly 6 to 11 cycles. Template switching added a 12-random-nucleotide identifier to every cDNA molecule. TCRdb re-derived calls from the 5' RACE reads in MiXCR, one entry per CDR3 protein. Of roughly 720,000 distinct CDR3 sequences listed, about 53% were seen once; the top ten hold roughly 37%. This CDR3 has 15 residues. Deletions cut 1 base from V and 6 bases from J, with 12 bases between. This TCR derives from a man at least 80 years old in good health. The chain joins TRBV12-3 or TRBV12-4 to TRBJ1-4; D perhaps matches TRBD1 (6 bases). Sample: blood. DNA of the CDR3: TGTGCCAGCAGTTTAGGGGGACACATGTATGAAAAACTGTTTTTT. Its protein product is CASSLGGHMYEKLFF.